These 6 T cell receptor beta chains share one sample of origin, sequenced in a study of blood T cell repertoires in COVID-19. Repertoires were generated with immunoSEQ multiplex PCR, while TCRdb's copy carries only in-frame clones and drops some. Here the sample spans about half a million clones, around nine tenths being singletons. The specimen was PBMCs or T cells enriched from blood (not recorded which). Receptors originate from a woman in her sixties who had recovered from COVID-19.

This rearrangement joins TRBV7-6 to TRBJ2-2, with D hard to call. V was trimmed by 0 bases and J by 6 bases, leaving 5 bases between them. The CDR3 has 13 amino acids. Germline CDR1 SGHVS, CDR2 FNYEAQ. The CDR3 DNA reads TGTGCCAGCAGCTTAGCCGGTGCCGGGGAGCTGTTTTTT. Amino acids: CASSLAGAGELFF.

The V gene is TRBV19, the J gene TRBJ2-1; 11 bases fit TRBD2. Germline assignment: CDR1 LNHDA and CDR2 SQIVND (reference sequence). This CDR3 has 15 residues. Trimming took 4 bases from V and 8 from J; bases not matched to a gene: 7. The CDR3 DNA is TGTGCCAGTAGTAATCGACTAGCGGGGAAAGATGAGCAGTTCTTC. Protein sequence: CASSNRLAGKDEQFF.

The V gene is TRBV30, the J gene TRBJ1-1, with unresolved D. Germline V gene sequence: CDR1 GTSNPN, CDR2 SVGIG (reference sequence). V was cut by 2 bases and J by 5 bases, with 9 bases left in between. This CDR3 region has 12 residues. DNA of the CDR3: TGTGCCTGGAGTCGTGGGCAGACTGAAGCTTTCTTT. The encoded protein is CAWSRGQTEAFF.

The V gene is TRBV10-3, the J gene TRBJ2-7; TRBD1 aligns across 9 bases. With V trimmed by 7 bases and J by 7 bases, 14 bases remained unmatched. The length of the CDR3 is 15 residues. Germline CDR1 reads ENHRY; CDR2 reads SYGVKD. The CDR3 nucleotides are TGTGCCATCACTAAAACCGGGACAGGGACTTTAGAGCAGTACTTC. It translates to CAITKTGTGTLEQYF.

The chain links TRBV5-4 to TRBJ2-5; D is unresolved. From germline, CDR1 is SGHNT and CDR2 YYREEE (reference sequence). V lost 2 bases and J lost 5, with 13 bases in between. The CDR3 sequence is 14 residues long. As DNA, the CDR3 is TGTGCCAGCAGCTTCTTAGAGGTTGGGGAGACCCAGTACTTC. Its protein is CASSFLEVGETQYF.

The chain links TRBV5-1 to TRBJ1-4, with unresolved D. CDR3 length: 14 amino acids. The germline V and J ends were trimmed by 4 bases and 8 bases, with 15 bases remaining between them. Germline CDR1 and CDR2: SGHRS and YFSETQ. The CDR3 DNA reads TGCGCCAGCAGCCTGACGGCGGGTGGGGAAAAACTGTTTTTT. Its protein product is CASSLTAGGEKLFF.